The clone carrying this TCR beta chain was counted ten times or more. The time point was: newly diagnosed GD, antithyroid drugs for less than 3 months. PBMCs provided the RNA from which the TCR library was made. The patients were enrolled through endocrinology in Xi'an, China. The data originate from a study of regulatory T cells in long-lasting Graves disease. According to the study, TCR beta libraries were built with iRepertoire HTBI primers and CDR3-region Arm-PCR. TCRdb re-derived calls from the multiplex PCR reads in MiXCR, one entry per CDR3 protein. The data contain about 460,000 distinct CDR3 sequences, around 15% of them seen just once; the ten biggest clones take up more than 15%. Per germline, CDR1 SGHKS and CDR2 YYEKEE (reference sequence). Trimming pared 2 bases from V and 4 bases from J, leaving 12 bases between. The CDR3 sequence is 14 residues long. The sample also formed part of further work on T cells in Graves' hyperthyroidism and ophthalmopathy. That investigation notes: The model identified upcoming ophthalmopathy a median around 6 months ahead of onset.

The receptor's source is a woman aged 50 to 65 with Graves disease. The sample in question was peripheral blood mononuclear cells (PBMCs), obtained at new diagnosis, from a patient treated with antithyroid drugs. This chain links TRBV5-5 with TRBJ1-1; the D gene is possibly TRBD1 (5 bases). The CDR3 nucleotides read TGTGCCAGCAGCTTTTTCAGGGATGGCACTGAAGCTTTCTTT. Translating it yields CASSFFRDGTEAFF.